The sequence of this T cell receptor beta chain was determined in a study of blood T cell repertoires in COVID-19. CDR3 length equals 13 residues. The V gene lost 3 bases and the J gene lost 4 bases, with 9 bases spanning the gap. Clones were sequenced by immunoSEQ multiplex PCR, and TCRdb holds only the in-frame ones, with some missing. The table shows fewer than 150,000 clones, with more than 80% occurring only once. This TCR was sampled from a woman aged 50 to 60 with acute or convalescent COVID-19. The sample consisted of peripheral blood. The J gene is TRBJ1-2, the V gene TRBV12-3 or TRBV12-4; tentative D call: TRBD1 (5 bases). CDR3 sequence reads: CASSLGPTYGYTF. As DNA, the CDR3 is TGTGCCAGCAGTTTGGGGCCTACCTATGGCTACACCTTC.